This T cell receptor beta chain emerged from a study of glioma-infiltrating T cells. TCR alpha and beta CDR3 regions were amplified from RNA using iRepertoire nested multiplex PCR. Tissue mRNA or PBMC total RNA, about 90-400 ng, went into one-step reverse transcription and amplification. TCRdb processed the multiplex PCR reads anew with MiXCR; each CDR3 protein has one entry. The sample lists approximately 140,000 distinct CDR3 sequences, around 23% occurring once. Germline V lookup: CDR1 SGHTA, CDR2 FQGNSA. V lost 5 bases, J lost 5 bases, and 16 bases lay in between. The CDR3 has 15 amino acids. This clonotype was seen more than once but under ten times. Its antigen is still unknown. Study-wide results and limits: CDR3 overlap between tissue and blood was very small. Tissue-blood divergence was below expectation in non-neoplastic patients, above in gliomas.

The source is a human donor with low-grade glioma or glioblastoma, undergoing nonglioma brain surgery, or in good health (not recorded which). Sequencing used glioma tissue, nonneoplastic brain tissue, or PBMCs (not recorded which). The chain links TRBV7-2 to TRBJ2-1, with D perhaps given as TRBD1 or TRBD2 (5 bases each). The CDR3, as DNA: TGTGCCAGCAGCCTCACGAGGGACCATCACAATGAGCAGTTCTTC. The encoded protein is CASSLTRDHHNEQFF.